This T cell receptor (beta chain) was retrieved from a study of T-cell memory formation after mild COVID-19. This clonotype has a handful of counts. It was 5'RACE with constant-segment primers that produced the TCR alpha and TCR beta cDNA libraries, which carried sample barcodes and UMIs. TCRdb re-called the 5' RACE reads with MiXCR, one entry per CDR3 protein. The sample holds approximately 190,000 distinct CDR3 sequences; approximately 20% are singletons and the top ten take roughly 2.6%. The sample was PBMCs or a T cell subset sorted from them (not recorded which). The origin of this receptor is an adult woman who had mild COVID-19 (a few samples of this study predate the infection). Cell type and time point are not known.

CDR3 amino acids: CASTFEGGYEQYF. For the CDR3, the DNA is TGCGCCAGCACCTTCGAGGGAGGTTACGAGCAGTACTTC. The rearrangement links TRBV5-1 to TRBJ2-7; TRBD2 is a possible D gene (6 bases). This CDR3 has 13 amino acids. The germline CDR1 and CDR2 sequences are SGHRS and YFSETQ. Trimming pared 6 bases from V and 4 bases from J, leaving 14 bases between.